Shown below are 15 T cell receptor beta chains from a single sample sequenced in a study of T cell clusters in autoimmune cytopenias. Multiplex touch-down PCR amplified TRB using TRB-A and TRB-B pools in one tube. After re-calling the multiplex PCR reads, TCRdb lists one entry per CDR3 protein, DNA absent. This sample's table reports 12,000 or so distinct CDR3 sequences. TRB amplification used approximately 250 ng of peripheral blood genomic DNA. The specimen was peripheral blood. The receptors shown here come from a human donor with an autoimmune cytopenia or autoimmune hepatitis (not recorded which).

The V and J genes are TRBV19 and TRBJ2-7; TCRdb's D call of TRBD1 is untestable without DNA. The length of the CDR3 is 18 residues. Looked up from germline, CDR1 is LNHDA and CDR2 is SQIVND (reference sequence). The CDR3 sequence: CASSIPSVGAKESYEQYF.

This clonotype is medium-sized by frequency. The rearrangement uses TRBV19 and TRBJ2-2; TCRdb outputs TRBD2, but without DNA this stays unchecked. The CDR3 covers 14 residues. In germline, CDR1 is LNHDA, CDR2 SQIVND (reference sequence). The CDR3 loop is CASSKALPEGELFF.

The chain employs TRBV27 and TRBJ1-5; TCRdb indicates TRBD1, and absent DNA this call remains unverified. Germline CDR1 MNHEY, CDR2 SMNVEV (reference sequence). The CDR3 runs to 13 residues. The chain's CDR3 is CASSLGPVWPQHF.

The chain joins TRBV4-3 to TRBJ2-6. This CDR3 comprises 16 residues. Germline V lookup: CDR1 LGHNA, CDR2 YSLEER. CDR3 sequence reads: CASSQELGPGANVLTF.

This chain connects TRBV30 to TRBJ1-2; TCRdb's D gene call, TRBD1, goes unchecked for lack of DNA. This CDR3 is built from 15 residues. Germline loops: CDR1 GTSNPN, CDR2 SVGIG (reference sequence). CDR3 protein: CAWSTMGVQHYGYTF.

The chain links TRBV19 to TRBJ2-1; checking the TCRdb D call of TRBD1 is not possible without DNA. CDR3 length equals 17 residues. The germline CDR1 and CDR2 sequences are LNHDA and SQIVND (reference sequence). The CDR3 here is CASSIPSRDRGNNEQFF.

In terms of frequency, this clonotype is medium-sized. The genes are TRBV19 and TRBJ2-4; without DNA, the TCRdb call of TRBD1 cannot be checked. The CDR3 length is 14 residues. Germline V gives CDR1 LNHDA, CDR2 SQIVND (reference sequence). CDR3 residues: CASSEGTAAPIQYF.

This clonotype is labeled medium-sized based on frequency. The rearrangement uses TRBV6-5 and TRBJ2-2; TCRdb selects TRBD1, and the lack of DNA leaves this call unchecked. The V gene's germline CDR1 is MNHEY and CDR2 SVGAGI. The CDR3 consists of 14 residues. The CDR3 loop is CASSRGGNTGELFF.

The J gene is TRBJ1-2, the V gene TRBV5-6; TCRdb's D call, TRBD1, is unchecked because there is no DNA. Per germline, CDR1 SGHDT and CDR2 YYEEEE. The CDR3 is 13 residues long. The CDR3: CASSLTGIYGYTF.

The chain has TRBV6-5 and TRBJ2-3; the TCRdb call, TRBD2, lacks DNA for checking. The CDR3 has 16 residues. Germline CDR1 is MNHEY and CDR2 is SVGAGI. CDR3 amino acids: CASYAGGRLTTDTQYF.

CDR3 protein: CASRPSRNTEAFF. The chain has TRBV6-1 and TRBJ1-1. CDR3 length: 13 residues. CDR1 is MNHNS, CDR2 SASEGT, per germline.

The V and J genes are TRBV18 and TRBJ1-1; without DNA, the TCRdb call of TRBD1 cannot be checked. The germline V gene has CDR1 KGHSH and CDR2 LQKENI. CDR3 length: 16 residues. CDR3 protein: CASSPRDRGPGTEAFF.

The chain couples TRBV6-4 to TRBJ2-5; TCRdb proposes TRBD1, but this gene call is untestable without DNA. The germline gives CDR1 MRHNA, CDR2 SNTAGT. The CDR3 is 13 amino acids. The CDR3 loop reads CASSREVKETQYF.

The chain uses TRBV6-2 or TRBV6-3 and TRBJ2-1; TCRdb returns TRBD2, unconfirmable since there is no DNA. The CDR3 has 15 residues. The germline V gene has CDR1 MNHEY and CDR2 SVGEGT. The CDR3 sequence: CASSPTTSTYNEQFF.

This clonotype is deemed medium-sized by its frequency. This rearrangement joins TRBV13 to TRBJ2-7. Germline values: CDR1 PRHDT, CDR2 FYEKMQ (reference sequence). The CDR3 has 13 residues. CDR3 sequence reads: CASSSSPSYEQYF.